The T cell receptor (beta chain) under discussion was sequenced for a study of identical twins. Study-wide findings and caveats: Not following the same donors, the study drew its conclusions from cross-sectional statistical analysis. Clonotypes of the beta chain that were abundant in cord blood carried fewer insertions (memory repertoires showed none).

V was clipped by 0 bases and J by 4 bases; unmatched bases: 2. The CDR3 is made up of 14 amino acids. In germline, CDR1 is ENHRY, CDR2 SYGVKD. TCRdb re-called the 5' RACE reads through MiXCR, storing one row per CDR3 protein. There are roughly 630,000 distinct CDR3 sequences in the sample; just over 7% occur only once, and roughly 1.5% lies in the top ten. This clonotype was seen a handful of times. The antigen is undetermined. The sample was also linked to a second study, of yellow fever vaccine responses in identical twins.

The TCR was taken from a woman aged 18-29 years in good health. The chain has TRBV10-3 and TRBJ2-5; 7 bases agree with TRBD2. Sequencing input: PBMCs. CDR3 DNA: TGTGCCATCAGTGAGTCGGGGGGGGGAGAGACCCAGTACTTC. The encoded protein is CAISESGGGETQYF.